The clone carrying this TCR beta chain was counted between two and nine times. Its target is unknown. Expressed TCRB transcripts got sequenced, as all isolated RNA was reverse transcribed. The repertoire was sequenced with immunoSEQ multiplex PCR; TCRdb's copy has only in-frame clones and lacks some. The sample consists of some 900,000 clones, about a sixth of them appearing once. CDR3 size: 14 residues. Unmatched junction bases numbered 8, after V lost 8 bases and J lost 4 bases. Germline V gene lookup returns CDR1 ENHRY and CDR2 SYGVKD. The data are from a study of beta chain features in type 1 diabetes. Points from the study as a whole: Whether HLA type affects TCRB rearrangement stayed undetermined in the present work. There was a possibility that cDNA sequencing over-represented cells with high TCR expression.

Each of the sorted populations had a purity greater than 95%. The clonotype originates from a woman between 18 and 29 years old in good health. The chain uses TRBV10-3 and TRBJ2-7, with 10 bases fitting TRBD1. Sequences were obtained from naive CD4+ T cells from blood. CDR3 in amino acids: CAIARTGGPYEQYF. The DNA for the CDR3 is TGTGCCATCGCGAGGACAGGGGGTCCGTACGAGCAGTACTTC.